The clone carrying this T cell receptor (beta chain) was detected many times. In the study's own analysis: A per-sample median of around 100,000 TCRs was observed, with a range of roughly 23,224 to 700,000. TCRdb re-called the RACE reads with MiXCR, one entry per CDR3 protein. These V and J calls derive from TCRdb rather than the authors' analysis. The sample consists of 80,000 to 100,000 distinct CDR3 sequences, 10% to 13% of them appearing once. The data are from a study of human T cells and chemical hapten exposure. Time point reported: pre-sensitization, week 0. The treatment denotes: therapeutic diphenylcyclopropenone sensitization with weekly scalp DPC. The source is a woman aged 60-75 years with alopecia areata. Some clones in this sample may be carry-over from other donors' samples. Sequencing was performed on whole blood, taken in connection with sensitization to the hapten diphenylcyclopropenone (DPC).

The CDR3 bases are TGTGCCAGCAGCGTTGATCAAGTGACTGAAGCTTTCTTT. It yields the protein CASSVDQVTEAFF. The rearrangement joins TRBV7-8 to TRBJ1-1; no reliable D call. Germline assignment: CDR1 SGHVS and CDR2 FQNEAQ. This CDR3 comprises 13 residues. The ends were cut back, 5 bases at V and 5 bases at J, with 12 bases in the middle.